This TCR beta chain was recorded in a study of cytomegalovirus exposure and HLA in healthy donors. PCR used 60 Vbeta primers and 13 Jbeta primers. TCRdb's copy holds only in-frame clones and misses some; the assay was immunoSEQ multiplex PCR. This sample's clone table lists 53,000 or so clones. Study-level points and caveats: Fewer N-insertions than the roughly 600-donor mean were reportedly shown by an Asian-associated ancestry cluster in a later analysis. Earlier results showed most TCR beta V segments being productive about 90% or about 30% of the time.

About this clone itself: Antigen: not known.

Material: PBMCs. This TCR was sampled from a male donor in good health and CMV-seropositive.

The CDR3 DNA is TGTGCCACCAGCAAAGCCCCCTGGACTAATGAAAAACTGTTTTTT. Residues: CATSKAPWTNEKLFF. This chain connects TRBV15 to TRBJ1-4; no clear D. V gave up 4 bases and J gave up 2 bases, with 11 bases separating them. The germline V gene has CDR1 LNHNV and CDR2 YYDKDF (reference sequence). This CDR3 is built from 15 residues.